One sample yielded the 7 T cell receptor beta chains listed below, sequenced in a study of control samples from healthy donors and cancer patients. Libraries were prepared by immunoSEQ multiplex PCR; TCRdb keeps only in-frame clonotypes and omits some of them. In the table there are approximately 220,000 clones, about 93% of which are singletons. What was sequenced was blood. Every receptor here comes from a man between 45 and 60 years old in good health.

About this clone itself: The sample carries other DNA sequences with the same CDR3. The chain couples TRBV28 to TRBJ2-3, with 8 positions matching TRBD2. The length of the CDR3 is 14 residues. Germline CDR1 MDHEN, CDR2 SYDVKM. V lost 3 bases to trimming and J lost 3 bases; unmatched junction nucleotides: 2. CDR3 bases: TGTGCCAGCAGTTTTGTAGCGGGGACAGATACGCAGTATTTT. This codes for CASSFVAGTDTQYF.

This clone was observed a single time. J is TRBJ1-5 and V is TRBV7-9, with unresolved D. V dropped 1 base and J dropped 11 bases, with 18 bases sitting between them. Germline lookup yields CDR1 SEHNR and CDR2 FQNEAQ (reference sequence). This CDR3 is built from 15 residues. The DNA for the CDR3 is TGTGCCAGCAGCTTAGAGGGCGCCGGACGTTCTGCCCAGCATTTT. Its protein product is CASSLEGAGRSAQHF.

The rearrangement links TRBV11-1 to TRBJ2-5; D is uncertain. Germline V gene data show CDR1 as SGHAT and CDR2 as FQDESV (reference sequence). CDR3 length: 14 amino acids. Trimming removed 5 bases at V and 4 bases at J, with 14 bases between. CDR3 region: CASSLDGVGETQYF. CDR3 nucleotides: TGTGCCAGCAGCCTCGATGGGGTAGGAGAGACCCAGTACTTC.

CDR3 residues: CAVRVTRPEAWANTGELFF. Here the CDR3 DNA reads TGTGCCGTAAGGGTGACACGGCCGGAGGCTTGGGCGAACACCGGGGAGCTGTTTTTT. This rearrangement joins TRBV10-3 to TRBJ2-2; D is possibly TRBD2 (5 bases). V lost 11 bases and J lost 0, with 28 bases in between. Looked up from germline, CDR1 is ENHRY and CDR2 is SYGVKD. This CDR3 spans 19 amino acids.

The chain carries TRBV6-2 or TRBV6-3 and TRBJ2-1; 10 nucleotides align to TRBD2. The length of the CDR3 is 14 residues. Per the germline V gene, CDR1 is MNHEY and CDR2 is SVGEGT. Trimming removed 3 bases from V and 6 bases from J; junction bases left unmatched: 2. The CDR3 loop is CASSYASGGNEQFF. DNA for the CDR3: TGTGCCAGCAGTTATGCTAGCGGGGGCAATGAGCAGTTCTTC.

The chain combines TRBV6-5 with TRBJ1-2; TRBD1 agrees at 7 bases. This CDR3 has 13 amino acids. CDR1 and CDR2 (germline): MNHEY, SVGAGI. Trimming removed 7 bases from V and 4 bases from J; junction bases left unmatched: 6. CDR3 sequence: CASKGQPLYGYTF. The CDR3 DNA sequence: TGTGCCAGCAAGGGACAGCCACTCTATGGCTACACCTTC.

J is TRBJ2-2 and V is TRBV7-3; TRBD2 aligns across 7 bases. V lost 11 bases to trimming and J lost 4 bases; unmatched junction nucleotides: 10. CDR3 length: 14 amino acids. Germline assignment: CDR1 SGHTA and CDR2 FQGTGA. The CDR3 protein is CAASGRERTGELFF. CDR3 nucleotide sequence: TGTGCCGCATCGGGGAGGGAGCGCACCGGGGAGCTGTTTTTT.